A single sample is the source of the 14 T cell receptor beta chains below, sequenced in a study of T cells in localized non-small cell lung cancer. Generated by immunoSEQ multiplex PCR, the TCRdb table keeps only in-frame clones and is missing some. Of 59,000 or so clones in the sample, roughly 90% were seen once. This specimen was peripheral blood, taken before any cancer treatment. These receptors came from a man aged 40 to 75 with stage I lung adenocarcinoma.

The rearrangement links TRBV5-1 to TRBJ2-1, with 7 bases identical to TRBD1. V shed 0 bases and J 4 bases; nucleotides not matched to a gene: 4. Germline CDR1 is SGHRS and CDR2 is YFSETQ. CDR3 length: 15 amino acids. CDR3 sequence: CASSLGTGSYNEQFF. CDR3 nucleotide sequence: TGCGCCAGCAGCTTGGGGACAGGTTCGTACAATGAGCAGTTCTTC.

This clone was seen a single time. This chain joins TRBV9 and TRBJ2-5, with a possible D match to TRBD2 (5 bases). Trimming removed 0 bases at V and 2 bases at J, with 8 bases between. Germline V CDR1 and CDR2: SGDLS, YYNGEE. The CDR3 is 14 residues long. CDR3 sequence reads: CASSVDGNQETQYF. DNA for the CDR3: TGTGCCAGCAGCGTAGACGGGAATCAAGAGACCCAGTACTTC.

CDR3 in amino acids: CASSFGGLAEYNEQFF. The CDR3 region has the DNA TGCGCCAGCAGCTTCGGGGGACTAGCGGAGTACAATGAGCAGTTCTTC. V gene TRBV5-1 combines with J gene TRBJ2-1, with 11 positions matching TRBD2. The CDR3 has 16 amino acids. Germline assignment: CDR1 SGHRS and CDR2 YFSETQ. V trimming: 2 bases; J trimming: 4 bases; junction bases outside the gene matches: 5.

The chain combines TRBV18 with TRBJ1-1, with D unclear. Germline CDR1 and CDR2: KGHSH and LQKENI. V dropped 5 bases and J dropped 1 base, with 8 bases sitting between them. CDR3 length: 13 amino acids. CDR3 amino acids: CASSWAENTEAFF. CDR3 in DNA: TGTGCCAGCTCATGGGCCGAGAACACTGAAGCTTTCTTT.

CDR3 loop: CASSLVLGGGQPQHF. CDR3 sequence (DNA): TGTGCCAGCAGCTTGGTTCTAGGCGGTGGACAGCCCCAGCATTTT. V gene TRBV5-5 combines with J gene TRBJ1-5; D is ambiguous. Trimming took off 0 bases at V and 7 bases at J, with 14 bases between the two ends. Germline V gives CDR1 SGHKS, CDR2 YYEKEE (reference sequence). The CDR3 has 15 residues.

The CDR3 is CASSLDNYGYTF. Here the CDR3 DNA reads TGCGCCAGCAGCTTGGACAACTATGGCTACACCTTC. The rearrangement links TRBV4-1 to TRBJ1-2, with unresolved D. Trimming removed 5 bases at V and 2 bases at J, with 6 bases between. Germline CDR1 MGHRA, CDR2 YSYEKL. The CDR3 runs to 12 residues.

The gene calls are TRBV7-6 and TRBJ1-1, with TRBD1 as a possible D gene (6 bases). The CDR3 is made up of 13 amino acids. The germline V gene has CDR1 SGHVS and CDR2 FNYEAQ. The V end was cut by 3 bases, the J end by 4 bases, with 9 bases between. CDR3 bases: TGTGCCAGCAGCTTTGGGGGGCCCACTGAAGCTTTCTTT. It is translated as CASSFGGPTEAFF.

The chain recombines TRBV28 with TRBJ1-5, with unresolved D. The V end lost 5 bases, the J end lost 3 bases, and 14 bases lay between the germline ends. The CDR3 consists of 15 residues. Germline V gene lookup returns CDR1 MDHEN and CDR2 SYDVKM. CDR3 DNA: TGTGCCAGCAGTCTACCCAAGGCCTCCAATCAGCCCCAGCATTTT. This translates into CASSLPKASNQPQHF.

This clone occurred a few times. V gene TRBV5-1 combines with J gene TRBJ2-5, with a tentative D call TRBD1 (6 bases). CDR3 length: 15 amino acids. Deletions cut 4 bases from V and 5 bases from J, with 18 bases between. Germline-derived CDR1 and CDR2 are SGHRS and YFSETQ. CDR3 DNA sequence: TGCGCCAGCAGCCTGCACAGGGAACAATGGGAGACCCAGTACTTC. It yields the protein CASSLHREQWETQYF.

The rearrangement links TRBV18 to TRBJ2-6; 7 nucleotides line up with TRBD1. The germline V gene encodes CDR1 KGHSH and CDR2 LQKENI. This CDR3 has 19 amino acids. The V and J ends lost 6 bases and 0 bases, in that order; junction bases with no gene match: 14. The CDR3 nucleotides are TGTGCCAGCTCTCAACGTAACAGGGGATTCTCCTCTGGGGCCAACGTCCTGACTTTC. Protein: CASSQRNRGFSSGANVLTF.

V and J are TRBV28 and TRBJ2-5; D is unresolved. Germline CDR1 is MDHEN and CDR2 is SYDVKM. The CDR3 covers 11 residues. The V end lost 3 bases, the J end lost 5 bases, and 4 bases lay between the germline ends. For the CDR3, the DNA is TGTGCCAGCAGTTTTCGCGAGACCCAGTACTTC. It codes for CASSFRETQYF.

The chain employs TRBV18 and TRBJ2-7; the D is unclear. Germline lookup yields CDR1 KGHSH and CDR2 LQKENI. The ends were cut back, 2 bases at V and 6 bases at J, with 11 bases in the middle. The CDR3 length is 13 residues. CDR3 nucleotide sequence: TGTGCCAGCTCACCAGTAGGGTTGGGCGAGCAGTACTTC. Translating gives CASSPVGLGEQYF.

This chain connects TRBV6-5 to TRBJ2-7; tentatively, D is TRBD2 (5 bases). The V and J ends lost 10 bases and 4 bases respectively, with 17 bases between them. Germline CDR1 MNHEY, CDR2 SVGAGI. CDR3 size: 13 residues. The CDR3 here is CATFGVSGYEQYF. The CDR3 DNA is TGTGCCACATTCGGGGTATCGGGTTACGAGCAGTACTTC.

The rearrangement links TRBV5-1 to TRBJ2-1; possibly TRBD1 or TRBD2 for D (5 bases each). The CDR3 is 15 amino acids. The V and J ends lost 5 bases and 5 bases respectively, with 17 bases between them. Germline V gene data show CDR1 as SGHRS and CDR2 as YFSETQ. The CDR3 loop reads CASRSGTHGNNEQFF. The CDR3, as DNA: TGCGCCAGCAGATCCGGGACGCACGGAAACAATGAGCAGTTCTTC.